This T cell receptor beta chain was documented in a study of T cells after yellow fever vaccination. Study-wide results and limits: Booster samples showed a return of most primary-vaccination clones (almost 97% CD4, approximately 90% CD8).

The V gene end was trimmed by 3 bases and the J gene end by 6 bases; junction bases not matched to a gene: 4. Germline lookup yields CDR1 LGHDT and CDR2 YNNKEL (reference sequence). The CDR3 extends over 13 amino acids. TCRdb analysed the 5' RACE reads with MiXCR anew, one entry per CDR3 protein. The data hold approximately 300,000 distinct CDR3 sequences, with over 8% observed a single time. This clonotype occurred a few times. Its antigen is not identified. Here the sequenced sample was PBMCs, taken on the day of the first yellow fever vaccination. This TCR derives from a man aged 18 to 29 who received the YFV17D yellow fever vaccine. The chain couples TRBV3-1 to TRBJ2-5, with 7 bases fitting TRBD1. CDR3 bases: TGTGCCAGCAGCCAGAACAGGGGTCAGACCCAGTACTTC. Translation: CASSQNRGQTQYF.